Presented here are 5 T cell receptor beta chains from one specimen sequenced in a study of T cells in Graves' hyperthyroidism and ophthalmopathy. Amplification of TCR beta CDR3 regions used RNA as the template. First-round RT-PCR targeting the TCR CDR3 was performed with the HTBI primer set. TCRdb fed the multiplex PCR reads into MiXCR, producing one record per CDR3 protein. The data show 240,000 or so distinct CDR3 sequences, 15% to 20% seen once. The sequencing sample was made of blood. Every receptor here comes from a young woman with Graves' ophthalmopathy.

The chain joins TRBV9 to TRBJ2-1, with TRBD2 matching 16 bases. V was clipped by 4 bases and J by 8 bases; unmatched bases: 6. CDR1 SGDLS and CDR2 YYNGEE come from the germline V gene. This CDR3 spans 16 amino acids. In DNA form, the CDR3 reads TGTGCCAGCAGCCCGGGACTAGCGGGAGGGTCCTATGAGCAGTTCTTC. It yields the protein CASSPGLAGGSYEQFF.

This clonotype was observed many times. The chain combines TRBV5-4 with TRBJ2-2; possible D gene TRBD1, 6 bases. CDR1 is SGHNT and CDR2 is YYREEE in the germline V gene (reference sequence). This CDR3 has 16 amino acids. Between the trimmed V and J ends, which lost 4 bases and 4 bases, there was a span of 17 bases. The CDR3 DNA is TGTGCCAGCAGCCGCGCCTCGGACAGAAGCACCGGGGAGCTGTTTTTT. Protein product: CASSRASDRSTGELFF.

This chain connects TRBV20-1 to TRBJ2-7; 10 bases line up with TRBD2. Trimming cost V 1 base and J 3 bases; bases outside gene matches: 3. This CDR3 comprises 14 residues. Germline V gene data show CDR1 as DFQATT and CDR2 as SNEGSKA (reference sequence). The CDR3 region is CSARGTSGIYEQYF. For the CDR3, the DNA is TGCAGTGCTAGAGGGACTAGCGGAATCTACGAGCAGTACTTC.

The rearrangement joins TRBV7-8 to TRBJ1-6; D might be TRBD1 (6 bases). CDR1 is SGHVS, CDR2 FQNEAQ, per germline. The CDR3 contains 14 residues. V was cut by 5 bases and J by 11 bases, with 16 bases left in between. CDR3 region: CASSRRGGQAPLHF. The DNA for the CDR3 is TGTGCCAGCAGCCGGCGGGGGGGGCAGGCACCCCTCCACTTT.

As for this clonotype: A read error may be the cause here, since a much bigger clone is one base away. V and J are TRBV6-1 and TRBJ1-5; tentatively, D is TRBD1 (5 bases). V gave up 8 bases and J gave up 4 bases, with 21 bases separating them. The CDR3 contains 16 residues. Germline CDR1 is MNHNS and CDR2 is SASEGT. The CDR3: CASFLTAGGRNQPQHF. CDR3 DNA: TGTGCCAGCTTTCTAACCGCTGGGGGACGGAATCAGCCCCAGCATTTT.